Each of the 10 T cell receptor beta chains below was sequenced from the same sample in a study of blood T cell repertoires in COVID-19. Measured with immunoSEQ multiplex PCR; TCRdb has only the in-frame clones, and not every one. This sample carries over 120,000 clones, 81% of them seen once, and the ten largest clones take more than 6.5%. Specimen: peripheral blood. These receptors were collected from a human donor in a cohort sampled during active COVID-19.

This rearrangement joins TRBV12-2 to TRBJ2-1; the table names TRBD1, a call not compared with the DNA. TRBV12-2 has pseudogene status. This CDR3 is 16 amino acids long. CDR3 nucleotides: TGTGCAAGTCGCCTATACAGGGCGAGCTCCTACAATGAGCAGTTCTTC. Its translation: CASRLYRASSYNEQFF.

The chain joins TRBV7-2 to TRBJ2-7, with no clear D. Germline V gene sequence: CDR1 SGHTA, CDR2 FQGNSA. Between the trimmed V and J ends, which lost 3 bases and 0 bases, there was a span of 6 bases. This CDR3 has 13 amino acids. The CDR3 sequence: CASSLWASYEQYF. CDR3 DNA sequence: TGTGCCAGCAGCTTGTGGGCCTCCTACGAGCAGTACTTC.

The rearrangement uses TRBV3-1 (or the pseudogene TRBV3-2) and TRBJ2-1; TRBD1 aligns across 10 bases. The germline gives CDR1 LGHDT, CDR2 YNNKEL (reference sequence). The trim removed 3 bases at V and 3 bases at J, leaving 11 bases unmatched. The CDR3 covers 18 residues. The CDR3 reads CASSHVSRDRGCYNEQFF. The CDR3 nucleotides read TGTGCCAGCAGCCATGTCTCCCGGGACAGGGGTTGCTACAATGAGCAGTTCTTC.

The CDR3 sequence is CSALYEKLFF. The CDR3 nucleotides read TGCAGTGCTCTTTATGAAAAACTGTTTTTT. The V call is TRBV20-1, the J call TRBJ1-4, with no clear D. Trimming stripped 5 bases from V and 6 bases from J, with 4 bases between. The V gene's germline CDR1 is DFQATT and CDR2 SNEGSKA (reference sequence). This CDR3 has 10 amino acids.

The V call is TRBV28, the J call TRBJ2-4, with a weak D call TRBD1 (6 bases). Between the trimmed V and J ends, which lost 4 bases and 10 bases, there was a span of 14 bases. The CDR3 is made up of 13 amino acids. CDR1 and CDR2 (germline): MDHEN, SYDVKM. In DNA form, the CDR3 reads TGTGCCAGCAGTTCAGGGGATCTCAGGATTCAGTACTTC. As protein: CASSSGDLRIQYF. Using reference TRBV28 and TRBJ2-4 for the parts outside the CDR3, the full variable domain is DVKVTQSSRYLVKRTGEKVFLECVQDMDHENMFWYRQDPGLGLRLIYFSYDVKMKEKGDIPEGYSVSREKKERFSLILESASTNQTSMYLCASSSGDLRIQYFGAGTRLSVL.

The V and J genes are TRBV5-1 and TRBJ2-3; the D gene is possibly TRBD1 (5 bases). This CDR3 has 13 amino acids. V was pared by 4 bases and J by 6 bases, with 12 bases between. The germline gives CDR1 SGHRS, CDR2 YFSETQ. The CDR3 nucleotides are TGCGCCAGCAGCGGGCAGGGAACGGATACGCAGTATTTT. Its translation: CASSGQGTDTQYF.

In this sample, this clone turned up once. The chain links TRBV7-9 to TRBJ1-5; D remains unclear. Trimming took 1 base from V and 4 from J, leaving 5 bases between them. Germline-derived CDR1 and CDR2 are SEHNR and FQNEAQ (reference sequence). The CDR3 contains 13 residues. The CDR3, as DNA: TGTGCCAGCAGCTTAGAGCGGAATCAGCCCCAGCATTTT. As protein: CASSLERNQPQHF.

The chain couples TRBV7-3 to TRBJ1-1; D may be TRBD1 (6 bases). Deletions cut 5 bases from V and 0 bases from J, with 16 bases between. CDR1 and CDR2 (germline): SGHTA, FQGTGA. This CDR3 spans 16 amino acids. The CDR3, as DNA: TGTGCCAGCAGCCAAACGGGACAAAGAATGAACACTGAAGCTTTCTTT. Encoded protein: CASSQTGQRMNTEAFF.

The chain employs TRBV27 and TRBJ2-7; D might be TRBD1 (6 bases). The CDR3 totals 15 residues. Trimming pared 0 bases from V and 6 bases from J, leaving 15 bases between. CDR1 is MNHEY, CDR2 SMNVEV, per germline (reference sequence). This CDR3 reads CASSLSDGGVSEQYF. Written as DNA, the CDR3 is TGTGCCAGCAGTTTATCGGATGGGGGCGTGAGCGAGCAGTACTTC.

The chain carries TRBV5-6 and TRBJ2-7, with 8 bases lining up with TRBD2. The germline CDR1 and CDR2 sequences are SGHDT and YYEEEE. This CDR3 spans 17 amino acids. V shed 0 bases, J shed 1 base, and the junction held 9 bases outside the gene matches. The CDR3 bases are TGTGCCAGCAGCTTGGGTACTCTCGCGGGAGGTTCCTACGAGCAGTACTTC. It specifies CASSLGTLAGGSYEQYF.